What follows describes a single TCR beta chain. The target of this receptor is not known. Base qualities are not provided; no much larger clone lies one nucleotide away. Collaborating institutions collected whole blood in K2EDTA tubes following their own protocols. For TCRbeta analysis, collaborators shipped samples as frozen whole blood, isolated PBMCs, or DNA extracted from either of those sample types. The sample is drawn from a study of blood T cell repertoires in COVID-19 (TCRdb year 2020). Turning to the overall study: The collaborator samples originated in the United States, Italy and Spain and spanned the acute and convalescent phases of COVID-19. The material from the prospective study consisted of cDNA or gDNA derived from T cells, B-cell-depleted T cells, or PBMCs. The dataset comprised deeply sampled blood TCRbeta repertoires from subjects exposed to, actively infected with, or recovered from COVID-19. The repertoires were made available in a free public database intended to serve as a resource for research on the immune response to SARS-CoV-2. The samples were drawn from two sources: the first 160 participants of the ongoing ImmuneRACE study, and approximately 1,300 subjects contributed by 6 global collaborators. The sample metadata nearly always contained a de-identified subject ID, COVID-19 status, age in years and sex. Where available, HLA class I and class II types were obtained from metadata supplied by the sample provider rather than from assay-based typing. The study at large found these results: How much clinical and demographic metadata was included differed by source and by participant, and the metadata was provided uncurated.

The cysteine opens and the phenylalanine closes a CDR3 of 14 amino acids. Only the CDR3 region is kept as DNA, spanning 42 bases read in frame from base 1. Trimming removed 3 bases from V and 5 bases from J; the gene matches leave 5 bases unexplained. Looking up the germline V gene yields CDR1 SGHDT and CDR2 YYEEEE. TCRbeta CDR3 regions were amplified from genomic DNA by means of the immunoSEQ Assay, a bias-controlled multiplex PCR. The authors' analysis ran thus. Nucleated cell counts per sample were estimated from amplification of reference gene primers within the assay. To quantify the absolute abundance of each unique TCRbeta CDR3 rearrangement, sequence reads were collapsed and filtered. Productive Simpson clonality was computed per sample as the square root of Simpson's diversity index over productive rearrangements. Not all clones reach the TCRdb copy of this immuneACCESS table, which keeps in-frame sequences only. Checked studies attribute under half of the gap to unresolved V genes and leave the rest unexplained. The V and J calls and the clone size are those of that table, but D and trimming were determined from the DNA. Across this sample there are almost 200,000 clones, with less than 90% seen only once. The ten largest clones capture roughly 0.78% of the sample.

The sample taken for sequencing was peripheral blood. The chain couples TRBV5-6 to TRBJ1-1, and 9 junctional nucleotides match TRBD1. The origin of this receptor is a woman aged 70-85 years with acute or convalescent COVID-19. The CDR3 in this case is CASSWGQGSTEAFF. The sequenced DNA: TGTGCCAGCAGCTGGGGACAGGGAAGTACTGAAGCTTTCTTT.